This T cell receptor beta chain is drawn from a study of cytomegalovirus exposure and HLA in healthy donors. General study findings and limits: The sole available immune exposure information was CMV serostatus.

CDR1 and CDR2 (germline): MNHNS, SASEGT. The CDR3 consists of 15 residues. V was cut by 6 bases and J by 1 base, with 14 bases left in between. With 60 Vbeta and 13 Jbeta primers, the PCR was carried out. The data were produced by immunoSEQ multiplex PCR, yet TCRdb's version contains in-frame clones alone and is incomplete. The top ten hold about 4.2% of the sample, which has more than 20,000 clones, about two thirds seen once. Comments on this clone: As yet, its antigen is unknown.

This receptor was obtained from a woman aged 45-65 years in good health and CMV-seronegative. The source material was PBMCs. This chain links TRBV6-1 with TRBJ2-3; TRBD1 is a possible D gene (6 bases). CDR3 sequence reads: CASRKGEGGTDTQYF. The DNA of the CDR3 is TGTGCCAGCAGAAAGGGGGAAGGAGGCACAGATACGCAGTATTTT.